This T cell receptor (beta chain) was sequenced for a study of T cell changes during pregnancy in multiple sclerosis. Looked up from germline, CDR1 is SNHLY and CDR2 is FYNNEI. The V end was cut by 2 bases, the J end by 4 bases, with 11 bases between. The CDR3 has 14 amino acids. Measured with immunoSEQ multiplex PCR; TCRdb has only the in-frame clones, and not every one. This sample has just over 50,000 clones, with approximately 94% found just once. Sequenced here: CD4+ T cells from peripheral blood mononuclear cells, sampled in the second trimester of pregnancy. The chain uses TRBV2 and TRBJ2-5, with unresolved D. This receptor was identified in a female donor with multiple sclerosis, enrolled in a pregnancy study. The CDR3 DNA sequence: TGTGCCAGCAGTGAACTCGTAGCCGGAGAGACCCAGTACTTC. Translation: CASSELVAGETQYF. Using reference TRBV2 and TRBJ2-5 for the parts outside the CDR3, the full variable domain is EPEVTQTPSHQVTQMGQEVILRCVPISNHLYFYWYRQILGQKVEFLVSFYNNEISEKSEIFDDQFSVERPDGSNFTLKIRSTKLEDSAMYFCASSELVAGETQYFGPGTRLLVL.